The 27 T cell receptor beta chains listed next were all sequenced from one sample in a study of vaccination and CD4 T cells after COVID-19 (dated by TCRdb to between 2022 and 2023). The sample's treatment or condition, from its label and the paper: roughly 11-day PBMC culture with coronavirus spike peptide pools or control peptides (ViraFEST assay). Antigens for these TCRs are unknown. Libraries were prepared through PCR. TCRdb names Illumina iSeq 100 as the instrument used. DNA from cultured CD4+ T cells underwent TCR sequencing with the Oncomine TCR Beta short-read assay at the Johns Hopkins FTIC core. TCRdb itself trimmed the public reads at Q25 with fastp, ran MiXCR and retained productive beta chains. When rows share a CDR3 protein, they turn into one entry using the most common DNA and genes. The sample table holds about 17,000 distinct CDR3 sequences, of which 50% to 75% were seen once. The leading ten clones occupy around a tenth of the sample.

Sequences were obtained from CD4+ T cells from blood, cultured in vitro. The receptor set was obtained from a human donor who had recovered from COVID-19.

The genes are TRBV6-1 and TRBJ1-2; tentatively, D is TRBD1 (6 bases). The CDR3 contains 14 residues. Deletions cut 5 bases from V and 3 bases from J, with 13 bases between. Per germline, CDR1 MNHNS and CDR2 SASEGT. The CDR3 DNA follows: TGTGCCAGCAGTCGGACAGAGATTTACTATGGCTACACCTTC. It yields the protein CASSRTEIYYGYTF.

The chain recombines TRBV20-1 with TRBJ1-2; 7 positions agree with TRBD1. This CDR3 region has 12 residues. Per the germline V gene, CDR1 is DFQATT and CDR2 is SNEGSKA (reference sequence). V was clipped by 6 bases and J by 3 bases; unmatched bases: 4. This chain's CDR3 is CSARDSYYGYTF. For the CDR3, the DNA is TGCAGTGCCCGGGACAGTTACTATGGCTACACCTTC.

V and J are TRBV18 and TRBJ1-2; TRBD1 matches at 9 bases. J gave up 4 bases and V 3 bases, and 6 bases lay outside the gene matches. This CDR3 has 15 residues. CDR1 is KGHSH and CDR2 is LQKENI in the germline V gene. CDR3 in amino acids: CASSPGQGIGYGYTF. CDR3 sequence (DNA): TGTGCCAGCTCACCGGGACAGGGTATCGGCTATGGCTACACCTTC.

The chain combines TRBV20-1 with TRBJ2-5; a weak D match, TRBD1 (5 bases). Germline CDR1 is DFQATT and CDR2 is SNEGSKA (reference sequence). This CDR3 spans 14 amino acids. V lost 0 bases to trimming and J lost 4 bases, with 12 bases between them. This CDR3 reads CSARDRLGRETQYF. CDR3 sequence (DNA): TGCAGTGCTAGAGATCGTCTGGGGCGAGAGACCCAGTACTTC.

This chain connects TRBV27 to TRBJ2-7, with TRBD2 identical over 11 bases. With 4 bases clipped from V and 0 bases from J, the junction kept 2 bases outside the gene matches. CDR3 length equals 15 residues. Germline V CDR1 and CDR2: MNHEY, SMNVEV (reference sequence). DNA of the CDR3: TGTGCCAGCAGTTATGGGACTAGCGGCTCCTACGAGCAGTACTTC. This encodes CASSYGTSGSYEQYF.

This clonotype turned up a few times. In DNA, the CDR3 is TGTGCCAGCAGTCTGATGAGGGTGGCCGTGGACTACGAGCAGTACTTC. Its translation: CASSLMRVAVDYEQYF. The chain uses TRBV6-2 or TRBV6-3 and TRBJ2-7; a weak D match, TRBD2 (5 bases). Germline-derived CDR1 and CDR2 are MNHEY and SVGEGT. V lost 5 bases, J lost 3 bases, and 20 bases lay in between. The CDR3 is made up of 16 amino acids.

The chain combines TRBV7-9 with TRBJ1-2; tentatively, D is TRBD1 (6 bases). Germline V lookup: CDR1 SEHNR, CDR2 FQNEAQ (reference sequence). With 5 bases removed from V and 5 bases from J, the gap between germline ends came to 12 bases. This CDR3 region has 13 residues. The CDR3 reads CASSIHREYGYTF. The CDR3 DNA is TGTGCCAGCAGCATTCACAGGGAATATGGCTACACCTTC.

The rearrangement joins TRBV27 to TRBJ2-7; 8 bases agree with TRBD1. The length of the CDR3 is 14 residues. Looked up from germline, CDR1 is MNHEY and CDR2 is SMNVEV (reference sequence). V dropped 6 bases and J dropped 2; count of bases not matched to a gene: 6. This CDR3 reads CASRRGQGAYEQYF. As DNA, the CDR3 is TGTGCCAGCAGGCGAGGACAGGGCGCCTACGAGCAGTACTTC.

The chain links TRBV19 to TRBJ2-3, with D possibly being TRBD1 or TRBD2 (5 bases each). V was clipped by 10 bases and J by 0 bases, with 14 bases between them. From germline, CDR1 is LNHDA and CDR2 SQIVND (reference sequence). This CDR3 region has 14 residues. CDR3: CAKRGAASTDTQYF. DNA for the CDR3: TGTGCCAAAAGAGGGGCAGCCAGCACAGATACGCAGTATTTT.

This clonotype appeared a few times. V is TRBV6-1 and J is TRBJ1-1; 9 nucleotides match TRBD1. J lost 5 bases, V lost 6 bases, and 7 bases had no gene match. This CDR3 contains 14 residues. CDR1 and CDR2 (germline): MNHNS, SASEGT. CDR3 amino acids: CASRMGQGRTEAFF. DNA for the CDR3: TGTGCCAGCAGGATGGGACAGGGAAGGACTGAAGCTTTCTTT.

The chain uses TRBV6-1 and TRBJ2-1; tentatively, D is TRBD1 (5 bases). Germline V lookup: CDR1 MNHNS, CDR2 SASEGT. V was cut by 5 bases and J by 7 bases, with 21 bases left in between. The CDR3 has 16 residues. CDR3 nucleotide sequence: TGTGCCAGCAGTCCCTTCGGTTTGGGGAACAGGAATGAGCAGTTCTTC. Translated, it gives CASSPFGLGNRNEQFF.

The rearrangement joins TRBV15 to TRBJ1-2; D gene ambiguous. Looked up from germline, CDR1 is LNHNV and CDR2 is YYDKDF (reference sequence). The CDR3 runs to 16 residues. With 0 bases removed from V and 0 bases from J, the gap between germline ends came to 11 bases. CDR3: CATSREITPTNYGYTF. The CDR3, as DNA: TGTGCCACCAGCAGAGAAATAACACCTACTAACTATGGCTACACCTTC. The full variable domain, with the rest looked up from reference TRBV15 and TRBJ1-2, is DAMVIQNPRYQVTQFGKPVTLSCSQTLNHNVMYWYQQKSSQAPKLLFHYYDKDFNNEADTPDNFQSRRPNTSFCFLDIRSPGLGDTAMYLCATSREITPTNYGYTFGSGTRLTVV.

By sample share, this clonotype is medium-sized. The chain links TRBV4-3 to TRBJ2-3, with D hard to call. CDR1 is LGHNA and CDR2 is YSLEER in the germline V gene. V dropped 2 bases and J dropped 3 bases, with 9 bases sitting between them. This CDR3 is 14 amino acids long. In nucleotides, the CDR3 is TGCGCCAGCAGCCAATGGTTGGGTACAGATACGCAGTATTTT. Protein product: CASSQWLGTDTQYF.

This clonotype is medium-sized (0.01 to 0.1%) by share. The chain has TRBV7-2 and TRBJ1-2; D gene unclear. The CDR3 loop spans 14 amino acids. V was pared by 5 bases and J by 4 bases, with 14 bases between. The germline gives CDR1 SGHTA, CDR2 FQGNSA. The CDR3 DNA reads TGTGCCAGCAGCCGTTACGCGGCCCCCTATGGCTACACCTTC. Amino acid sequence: CASSRYAAPYGYTF.

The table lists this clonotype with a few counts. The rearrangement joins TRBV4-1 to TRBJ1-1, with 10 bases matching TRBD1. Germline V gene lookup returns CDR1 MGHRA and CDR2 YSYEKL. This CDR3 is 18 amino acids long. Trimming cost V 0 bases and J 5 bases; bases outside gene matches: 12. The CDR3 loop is CASSQDRFRGTGETEAFF. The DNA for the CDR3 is TGCGCCAGCAGCCAAGACAGGTTTCGCGGGACAGGGGAAACTGAAGCTTTCTTT.

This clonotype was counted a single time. The DNA of the CDR3 is TGTGCCAGCAGCTTAGATTATAGGGGGCCCTACGAGCAGTACTTC. Its protein is CASSLDYRGPYEQYF. V gene TRBV11-2 combines with J gene TRBJ2-7; 7 positions match TRBD1. The germline V gene encodes CDR1 SGHAT and CDR2 FQNNGV. The J segment lost 2 bases and the V segment lost 0 bases, leaving 4 bases of the junction unmatched. This CDR3 has 15 amino acids. The variable domain in full, completed from reference TRBV11-2 and TRBJ2-7, reads EAGVAQSPRYKIIEKRQSVAFWCNPISGHATLYWYQQILGQGPKLLIQFQNNGVVDDSQLPKDRFSAERLKGVDSTLKIQPAKLEDSAVYLCASSLDYRGPYEQYFGPGTRLTVT.

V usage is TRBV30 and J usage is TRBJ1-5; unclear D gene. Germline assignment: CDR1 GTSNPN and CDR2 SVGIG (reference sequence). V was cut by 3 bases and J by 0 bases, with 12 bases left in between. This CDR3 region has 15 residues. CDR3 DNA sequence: TGTGCCTGGAGCCTGTTGGGCCATAGCAATCAGCCCCAGCATTTT. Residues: CAWSLLGHSNQPQHF.

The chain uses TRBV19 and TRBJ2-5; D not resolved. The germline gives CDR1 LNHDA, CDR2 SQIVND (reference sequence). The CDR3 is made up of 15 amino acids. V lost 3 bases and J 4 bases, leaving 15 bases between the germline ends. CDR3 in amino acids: CASSIGQYRRETQYF. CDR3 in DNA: TGTGCCAGTAGTATCGGTCAGTACCGTCGAGAGACCCAGTACTTC.

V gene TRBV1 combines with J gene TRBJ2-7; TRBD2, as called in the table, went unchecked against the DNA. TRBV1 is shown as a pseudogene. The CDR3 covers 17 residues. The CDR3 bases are TGCACCAGCAGCGACACCGAAGAAGGAGGATCCCTTTACGAGCAGTACTTC. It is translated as CTSSDTEEGGSLYEQYF.

The CDR3 here is CSAMTSGGGTYNEQFF. The CDR3 region has the DNA TGCAGTGCTATGACTAGCGGGGGGGGCACCTACAATGAGCAGTTCTTC. V usage is TRBV20-1 and J usage is TRBJ2-1, with 14 bases matching TRBD2. Germline V gives CDR1 DFQATT, CDR2 SNEGSKA (reference sequence). The CDR3 consists of 16 residues. V shed 4 bases and J 2 bases; nucleotides not matched to a gene: 4.

CDR3 bases: TGTGCCAGTAATGAGGACAGGGACCGGGGCTACACCTTC. Its translation: CASNEDRDRGYTF. This chain joins TRBV19 and TRBJ1-2, with 8 bases fitting TRBD1. The CDR3 spans 13 residues. Per germline, CDR1 LNHDA and CDR2 SQIVND (reference sequence). With V trimmed by 7 bases and J by 8 bases, 9 bases remained unmatched.

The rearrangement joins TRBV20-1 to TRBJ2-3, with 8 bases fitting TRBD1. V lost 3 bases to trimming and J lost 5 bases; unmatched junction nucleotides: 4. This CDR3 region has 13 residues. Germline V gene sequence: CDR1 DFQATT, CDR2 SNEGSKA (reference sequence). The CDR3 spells CSARTGAQDTQYF. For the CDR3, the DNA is TGCAGTGCTAGGACAGGGGCACAAGATACGCAGTATTTT.

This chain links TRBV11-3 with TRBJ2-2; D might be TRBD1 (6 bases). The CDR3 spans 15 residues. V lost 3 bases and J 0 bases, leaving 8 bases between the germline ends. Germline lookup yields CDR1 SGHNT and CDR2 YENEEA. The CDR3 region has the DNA TGTGCCAGCAGCTTTAGGACAGCGAACACCGGGGAGCTGTTTTTT. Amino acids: CASSFRTANTGELFF.

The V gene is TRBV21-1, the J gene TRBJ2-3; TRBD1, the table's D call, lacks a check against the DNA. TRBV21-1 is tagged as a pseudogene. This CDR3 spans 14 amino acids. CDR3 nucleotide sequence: TGTGCCAGCAGCAACCCCCTATACGTCAACACGCAGTATTTT. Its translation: CASSNPLYVNTQYF.

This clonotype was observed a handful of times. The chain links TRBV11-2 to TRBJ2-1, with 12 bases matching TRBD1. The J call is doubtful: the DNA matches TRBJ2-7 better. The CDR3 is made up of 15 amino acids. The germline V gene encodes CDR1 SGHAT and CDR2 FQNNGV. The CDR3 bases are TGTGCCAGCAGCTTTACGGGACAGGGGGCTGACGAGCAGTACTTC. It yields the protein CASSFTGQGADEQYF.

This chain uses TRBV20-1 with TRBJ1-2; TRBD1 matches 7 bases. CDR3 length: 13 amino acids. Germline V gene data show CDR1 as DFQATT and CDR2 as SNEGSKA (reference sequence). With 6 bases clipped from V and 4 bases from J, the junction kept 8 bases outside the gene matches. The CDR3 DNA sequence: TGCAGTGCACGAGACAGGGTGGTCTATGGCTACACCTTC. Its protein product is CSARDRVVYGYTF.

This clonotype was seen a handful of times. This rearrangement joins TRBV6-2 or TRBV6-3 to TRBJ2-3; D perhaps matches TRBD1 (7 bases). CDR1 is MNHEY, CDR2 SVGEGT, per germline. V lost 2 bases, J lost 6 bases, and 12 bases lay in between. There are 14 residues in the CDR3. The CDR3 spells CASSYMEGADTQYF. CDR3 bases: TGTGCCAGCAGTTACATGGAGGGGGCGGATACGCAGTATTTT.